Each of the 17 T cell receptor beta chains below was sequenced from the same sample in a study of spatial heterogeneity in lung cancer (dated by TCRdb to between 2018 and 2021). Their recognized antigens are unknown. Results and caveats for the whole study, not just this receptor: The tumor nonsynonymous mutation count correlated with the number of expanded intratumoral alpha and beta TCRs.

The sample's time point label, decoded: sample taken at primary tumor resection. The library was built by means of 5' RACE. Sequencing took place on a NextSeq 500. Through fastp at Q25 and MiXCR, TCRdb rebuilt clones from the public reads, retaining in-frame beta chains. Under each unique CDR3 protein, matching rows form one entry showing the most common genes and DNA. The sample contains 20,000 to 25,000 distinct CDR3 sequences, less than 5% of them found a single time. Roughly a tenth of the sample lies in the top ten. The specimen comprised lung tumor tissue, sampled at surgery. These receptors all come from a male donor with early-stage non-small cell lung cancer.

This clonotype was detected a few times. The rearrangement joins TRBV11-3 to TRBJ2-3; 16 bases line up with TRBD2. The CDR3 is made up of 19 amino acids. J gave up 3 bases and V 5 bases, and 11 bases lay outside the gene matches. Germline CDR1 is SGHNT and CDR2 is YENEEA. The CDR3 loop is CASSKGLAGGPGETDTQYF. CDR3 nucleotides: TGTGCCAGCAGCAAGGGACTAGCGGGAGGGCCTGGGGAGACAGATACGCAGTATTTT.

This clonotype was recorded a few times. The rearrangement uses TRBV28 and TRBJ2-1, with 8 nucleotides matching TRBD2. The V gene's germline CDR1 is MDHEN and CDR2 SYDVKM. This CDR3 is 14 amino acids long. The trim removed 10 bases at V and 5 bases at J, leaving 10 bases unmatched. CDR3 sequence (DNA): TGTGCCACCGTAGCGCGGGAGGCCAACAATGAGCAGTTCTTC. Translation: CATVAREANNEQFF.

This clonotype was seen at least ten times. The J gene is TRBJ2-7, the V gene TRBV5-1; D is perhaps TRBD2 (5 bases). CDR3 size: 14 residues. Germline V lookup: CDR1 SGHRS, CDR2 YFSETQ. Trimming shortened V by 2 bases and J by 2 bases, and 11 bases separated the two germline ends. The CDR3 region is CASSLSTGTYEQYF. In nucleotides, the CDR3 is TGCGCCAGCAGCTTAAGTACCGGGACCTACGAGCAGTACTTC. Together with reference TRBV5-1 and TRBJ2-7, the CDR3 gives the full variable domain: KAGVTQTPRYLIKTRGQQVTLSCSPISGHRSVSWYQQTPGQGLQFLFEYFSETQRNKGNFPGRFSGRQFSNSRSEMNVSTLELGDSALYLCASSLSTGTYEQYFGPGTRLTVT.

At least ten counts were recorded for this clonotype. For the CDR3, the DNA is TGTGCCAGCAGTTCTCGGACAGCGCTCTATGGCTACACCTTC. Translation gives CASSSRTALYGYTF. This sequence joins TRBV28 and TRBJ1-2; the D gene is possibly TRBD1 (6 bases). Trimming removed 4 bases from V and 4 bases from J, with 13 bases in between. CDR1 MDHEN and CDR2 SYDVKM come from the germline V gene. This CDR3 spans 14 amino acids.

This clonotype was detected many times. This chain connects TRBV27 to TRBJ2-3; D is unresolved. V gave up 5 bases and J gave up 6 bases, with 15 bases separating them. CDR3 length: 14 amino acids. CDR1 and CDR2 from the germline V gene are MNHEY and SMNVEV (reference sequence). In DNA form, the CDR3 reads TGTGCCAGCAGTCCACGTTTAATGTCCGATACGCAGTATTTT. Amino acids: CASSPRLMSDTQYF.

In its sample, this clonotype was seen a few times. This chain connects TRBV6-5 to TRBJ1-1; 7 nucleotides align to TRBD1. From germline, CDR1 is MNHEY and CDR2 SVGAGI. J was trimmed by 5 bases and V by 6 bases; bases with no gene match: 9. This CDR3 has 14 residues. CDR3 sequence (DNA): TGTGCCAGCAGGGCAGGGGGTACATGGACTGAAGCTTTCTTT. Amino acid sequence: CASRAGGTWTEAFF.

Sample share makes this clonotype medium-sized. This chain's CDR3 is CSAPLGVSPLHF. The DNA of the CDR3 is TGCAGTGCTCCTCTTGGGGTTTCACCCCTCCACTTT. V gene TRBV20-1 combines with J gene TRBJ1-6; D unclear. The ends were cut back, 5 bases at V and 9 bases at J, with 11 bases in the middle. Germline assignment: CDR1 DFQATT and CDR2 SNEGSKA (reference sequence). The CDR3 length is 12 residues.

This clonotype was counted many times. This chain uses TRBV3-1 with TRBJ2-2; D call uncertain. Germline V gene lookup returns CDR1 LGHDT and CDR2 YNNKEL (reference sequence). Trimming left V 0 bases short and J 6 bases short, with 8 bases between. This CDR3 contains 14 residues. CDR3 protein: CASSQDPSSGELFF. DNA of the CDR3: TGTGCCAGCAGCCAAGATCCAAGTTCCGGGGAGCTGTTTTTT.

This clonotype was found many times. The chain has TRBV15 and TRBJ2-7; D possibly corresponds to TRBD1 (6 bases). V was trimmed by 2 bases and J by 5 bases, leaving 10 bases between them. Germline values: CDR1 LNHNV, CDR2 YYDKDF (reference sequence). This CDR3 contains 13 residues. As DNA, the CDR3 is TGTGCCACCAGCAGAAAACAGGGACACGAGCAGTACTTC. Translating it yields CATSRKQGHEQYF.

This clonotype was detected ten times or more. The CDR3 spells CASSLDRGSYEQYF. In nucleotides, the CDR3 is TGTGCCAGCAGCCTCGACAGGGGATCCTACGAGCAGTACTTC. The rearrangement uses TRBV7-2 and TRBJ2-7; TRBD1 matches at 8 bases. V gave up 5 bases and J gave up 1 base; unmatched junction bases: 4. This CDR3 has 14 amino acids. The V gene's germline CDR1 is SGHTA and CDR2 FQGNSA.

This clonotype has a count of ten or more. One end of the junction does not line up with germline, which may come from a read error. The chain is built from TRBV28 and TRBJ2-7; D is possibly TRBD1 (7 bases). This CDR3 contains 16 residues. Germline assignment: CDR1 MDHEN and CDR2 SYDVKM. The CDR3 coding sequence is TGTGCCAGCAGTTCCACCGGAGGGGGCACCTCCTTCGAGCAGTACTTC. This encodes CASSSTGGGTSFEQYF.

This clonotype was recorded at least ten times. The rearrangement uses TRBV3-1 and TRBJ1-1; the match to TRBD1 covers 7 bases. In germline, CDR1 is LGHDT, CDR2 YNNKEL (reference sequence). V was clipped by 2 bases and J by 6 bases; unmatched bases: 6. The CDR3 sequence is 14 residues long. Here the CDR3 reads CASSQTGAIAEAFF. CDR3 bases: TGTGCCAGCAGCCAAACAGGGGCAATCGCTGAAGCTTTCTTT.

In this sample, this clonotype turned up many times. The chain carries TRBV7-6 and TRBJ2-3; D perhaps matches TRBD2 (6 bases). V lost 2 bases, J lost 2 bases, and 14 bases lay in between. CDR3 length equals 16 residues. CDR1 is SGHVS, CDR2 FNYEAQ, per germline. The CDR3 region has the DNA TGTGCCAGCAGCTTAAATGAGGGCGGGAACACAGATACGCAGTATTTT. It specifies CASSLNEGGNTDTQYF. The variable domain in full, with the rest retrieved from reference TRBV7-6 and TRBJ2-3, is GAGVSQSPRYKVTKRGQDVALRCDPISGHVSLYWYRQALGQGPEFLTYFNYEAQQDKSGLPNDRFSAERPEGSISTLTIQRTEQRDSAMYRCASSLNEGGNTDTQYFGPGTRLTVL.

This clonotype has at least ten counts. This chain joins TRBV3-1 and TRBJ2-7; 7 nucleotides match TRBD1. Germline V gene data show CDR1 as LGHDT and CDR2 as YNNKEL (reference sequence). This CDR3 is 16 amino acids long. V gave up 1 base and J gave up 4 bases; unmatched junction bases: 10. The DNA for the CDR3 is TGTGCCAGCAGCCAAGCTGGAACAGGGGTCCCGTACGAGCAGTACTTC. It is translated as CASSQAGTGVPYEQYF.

The sample holds many counts of this clonotype. The chain carries TRBV20-1 and TRBJ1-5; maybe TRBD1 (6 bases). Germline V gene data show CDR1 as DFQATT and CDR2 as SNEGSKA (reference sequence). This CDR3 contains 15 residues. V was cut by 6 bases and J by 3 bases, with 18 bases left in between. CDR3 nucleotides: TGCAGTGCGGCGGGGGGGGCCAGGTCCAATCAGCCCCAGCATTTT. It codes for CSAAGGARSNQPQHF.

This clonotype occurred a few times. The chain has TRBV29-1 and TRBJ2-2; D may match TRBD1 or TRBD2 (5 bases each). CDR1 and CDR2 from the germline V gene are SQVTM and ANQGSEA. This CDR3 has 12 residues. The V end lost 7 bases, the J end lost 7 bases, and 13 bases lay between the germline ends. CDR3: CSAPGPDGELFF. CDR3 DNA sequence: TGCAGCGCCCCGGGACCGGACGGGGAGCTGTTTTTT.

This clonotype was detected ten times or more. The V and J genes are TRBV27 and TRBJ2-1; D gene unclear. CDR1 and CDR2 from the germline V gene are MNHEY and SMNVEV (reference sequence). V was clipped by 4 bases and J by 2 bases, with 15 bases between them. The CDR3 runs to 16 residues. The CDR3 spells CASSSRRGRAYNEQFF. Written as DNA, the CDR3 is TGTGCCAGCAGTTCCAGACGAGGAAGAGCCTACAATGAGCAGTTCTTC.